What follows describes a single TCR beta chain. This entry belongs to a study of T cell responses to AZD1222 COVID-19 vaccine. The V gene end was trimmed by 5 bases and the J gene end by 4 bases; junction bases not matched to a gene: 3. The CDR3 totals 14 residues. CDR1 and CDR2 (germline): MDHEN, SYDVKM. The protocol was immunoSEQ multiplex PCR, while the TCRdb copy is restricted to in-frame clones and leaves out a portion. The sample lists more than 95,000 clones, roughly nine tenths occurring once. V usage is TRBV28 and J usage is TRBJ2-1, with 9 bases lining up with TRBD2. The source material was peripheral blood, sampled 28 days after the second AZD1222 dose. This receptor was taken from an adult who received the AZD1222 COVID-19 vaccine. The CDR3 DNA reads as TGTGCCAGCAGTCTGCTAGCGGGATACAATGAGCAGTTCTTC. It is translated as CASSLLAGYNEQFF.